A selection of T cell receptor beta chains follows, all from one sample in a study of T cells in localized non-small cell lung cancer. This table comes from immunoSEQ multiplex PCR, and its TCRdb copy is limited to in-frame clones, with some not included. The repertoire holds about 61,000 clones, 85% to 90% seen once, with 22% in the top ten. The source was peripheral blood, collected before any cancer treatment. These receptors came from a man aged 40 to 70 with stage I squamous cell lung carcinoma. Both conserved end residues are part of each CDR3.

v_call: TRBV5-1; j_call: TRBJ1-1; cdr3_aa: CASSLSSLGYTEAFF
v_call: TRBV5-6; j_call: TRBJ2-1; cdr3_aa: CASSHQREVYNEQFF
v_call: TRBV2; j_call: TRBJ2-1; cdr3_aa: CASSDRAGLAGPGFF
v_call: TRBV7-2; j_call: TRBJ2-1; cdr3_aa: CASTPSGPNNEQFF
v_call: TRBV6-4; j_call: TRBJ2-1; cdr3_aa: CASSDSRGTYNEQFF
v_call: TRBV7-9; j_call: TRBJ2-3; cdr3_aa: CAALRGQGIGGTQYF
v_call: TRBV18; j_call: TRBJ1-5; cdr3_aa: CASSPSGTGAGQPQHF
v_call: TRBV28; j_call: TRBJ1-5; cdr3_aa: CASSLRQGGNQPQHF
v_call: TRBV5-6; j_call: TRBJ2-2; cdr3_aa: CASSLGLAGVGGELFF
v_call: TRBV5-1; j_call: TRBJ1-6; cdr3_aa: CASSLEGAKSPLHF
v_call: TRBV19; j_call: TRBJ2-1; cdr3_aa: CASRDRGLDEQFF
v_call: TRBV19; j_call: TRBJ1-5; cdr3_aa: CASHSNRPLPNQPQHF
v_call: TRBV12-5; j_call: TRBJ1-1; cdr3_aa: CASGLEQGAEAFF
v_call: TRBV10-3; j_call: TRBJ2-2; cdr3_aa: CAIKGQGGTGELFF
v_call: TRBV27; j_call: TRBJ2-1; cdr3_aa: CASSFLQGEQFF
v_call: TRBV7-9; j_call: TRBJ1-1; cdr3_aa: CASSPSGGRTEAFF
v_call: TRBV6-1; j_call: TRBJ2-2; cdr3_aa: CASGLENTGELFF
v_call: TRBV6-5; j_call: TRBJ1-1; cdr3_aa: CAIKDGQNTEAFF